A single sample is the source of the 2 T cell receptor beta chains below, sequenced in a study of human T cells and chemical hapten exposure. One entry per CDR3 protein, called by TCRdb with MiXCR from the RACE reads. The sample has over 300,000 distinct CDR3 sequences, less than 6.5% seen once; the top ten hold 2.5% to 3%. Regarding time point: pre-sensitization, week 0. Treatment given: therapeutic diphenylcyclopropenone sensitization with weekly scalp DPC. The sequenced sample was whole blood, obtained in connection with sensitization to the hapten diphenylcyclopropenone (DPC). The receptors were gathered from a woman between 45 and 65 years old with alopecia areata. Some clones in this sample may be carry-over from other donors' samples.

This clonotype was seen repeatedly, ten times or more. The rearrangement uses TRBV19 and TRBJ2-2, with 7 bases matching TRBD1. Germline trimming cut 7 bases from V and 3 bases from J; bases unmatched to any gene: 5. The CDR3 extends over 14 amino acids. Germline CDR1 and CDR2: LNHDA and SQIVND (reference sequence). The CDR3 loop is CASTSQGDTGELFF. The CDR3 DNA follows: TGTGCCAGTACCTCCCAGGGGGACACCGGGGAGCTGTTTTTT. Full variable domain (remainder filled in from reference TRBV19 and TRBJ2-2): DGGITQSPKYLFRKEGQNVTLSCEQNLNHDAMYWYRQDPGQGLRLIYYSQIVNDFQKGDIAEGYSVSREKKESFPLTVTSAQKNPTAFYLCASTSQGDTGELFFGEGSRLTVL.

This chain uses TRBV24-1 with TRBJ2-1, with 8 bases aligning to TRBD2. Germline CDR1 KGHDR, CDR2 SFDVKD. The CDR3 loop spans 15 amino acids. J was trimmed by 2 bases and V by 1 base; bases with no gene match: 0. CDR3 amino acids: CATSDLAGAYNEQFF. CDR3 coding DNA: TGTGCCACCAGTGATTTAGCGGGAGCCTACAATGAGCAGTTCTTC.